A single sample gave rise to the 6 T cell receptor beta chains below, sequenced in a study of brain T cells in children with intractable seizures. The repertoire was sequenced with immunoSEQ multiplex PCR; TCRdb's copy has only in-frame clones and lacks some. The sample holds roughly 69,000 clones, 90% to 96% seen once. The material sequenced was peripheral blood, taken at surgery. The receptors were gathered from a boy under two years old with focal cortical dysplasia and intractable seizures.

The V and J genes are TRBV6-7 and TRBJ2-5; D is perhaps TRBD1 (6 bases). TRBV6-7 is flagged as an ORF with uncertain function. The ends were cut back, 6 bases at V and 1 base at J, with 12 bases in the middle. This CDR3 contains 14 residues. DNA for the CDR3: TGTGCCAGCAGAAGACAGGAGGTCCAAGAGACCCAGTACTTC. Its translation is CASRRQEVQETQYF.

The chain has TRBV2 and TRBJ2-1; possibly TRBD2 for D (5 bases). The germline V gene has CDR1 SNHLY and CDR2 FYNNEI. V was cut by 7 bases and J by 4 bases, with 8 bases left in between. The CDR3 is 12 amino acids. The DNA for the CDR3 is TGTGCCAGCATGGACTCTTACAATGAGCAGTTCTTC. Translated, it gives CASMDSYNEQFF.

The sample holds one count of this clone. The chain recombines TRBV19 with TRBJ1-4; 7 bases map to TRBD1. This CDR3 is built from 16 residues. CDR1 is LNHDA and CDR2 is SQIVND in the germline V gene (reference sequence). After removal of 5 bases from V and 13 bases from J, the junction contained 19 bases not matched to a gene. DNA of the CDR3: TGTGCCAGTAGTCACTCGGACAGGCCCCTGTCTAGGGGACTGTTTTTT. It encodes CASSHSDRPLSRGLFF.

CDR3 DNA: TGTGCCAGCTCACCAAATAGGGGGAACACTGAAGCTTTCTTT. Its translation: CASSPNRGNTEAFF. This chain uses TRBV18 with TRBJ1-1; weak D call: TRBD1 (5 bases). V lost 2 bases and J lost 1, with 8 bases in between. The CDR3 extends over 14 amino acids. Germline assignment: CDR1 KGHSH and CDR2 LQKENI.

About this clone itself: An end of the junction does not agree with germline; a read error may underlie this. The CDR3 bases are TGTGCCAGCAGCCACGGCCCTTTAAACGTTCAGTACTTC. Translated, it gives CASSHGPLNVQYF. The V gene is TRBV3-1 (or the pseudogene TRBV3-2), the J gene TRBJ2-4; D is ambiguous. This CDR3 has 13 residues. In germline, CDR1 is LGHDT, CDR2 YNNKEL (reference sequence).

The sample holds one count of this clone. The chain employs TRBV12-3 or TRBV12-4 and TRBJ1-6; D may be TRBD1 (5 bases). This CDR3 is 13 amino acids long. Deletions cut 6 bases from V and 10 bases from J, with 13 bases between. DNA for the CDR3: TGTGCCAGCAGCACCCCGGGGGAATCACCCCTCCACTTT. Translation: CASSTPGESPLHF.